The next 17 T cell receptor beta chains were all read from a single sample in a study of T cells in women clearing cervical HPV infection. Profiled with immunoSEQ multiplex PCR; TCRdb holds only in-frame clones, not every one. This sample's clone table lists about 20,000 clones. Input material: blood buffy coat. The receptor source for this set is a woman aged 18-70 years with a cervical HPV16 infection that either progressed to CIN3+ or cleared (not recorded which).

Concerning this clone itself: The CDR3 goes on 3 residues after the read ends, and that part is filled in from the germline J gene. This rearrangement joins TRBV13 to TRBJ2-4; D is undetermined. The V gene lost 1 base and the J gene lost 8 bases, with 15 bases spanning the gap. Germline CDR1 reads PRHDT; CDR2 reads FYEKMQ (reference sequence). The CDR3 runs 15 residues. The part of the CDR3 DNA that was read is TGTGCCAGCAGCTTAGCCCCCCGACTTGAGGACATT. The encoded protein is CASSLAPRLEDI. The whole CDR3 reads CASSLAPRLEDIQYF.

Points on this clone: The CDR3 end lies 3 residues beyond the end of the read and is filled in from the germline J gene. The V call is TRBV7-2, the J call TRBJ1-2, with a weak D call TRBD1 (5 bases). Germline V CDR1 and CDR2: SGHTA, FQGNSA. The CDR3 consists of 13 residues. With 5 bases removed from V and 5 bases from J, the gap between germline ends came to 12 bases. The covered CDR3 bases are TGTGCCAGCAGCCCCTCGGGACTTTATGGC. This translates into CASSPSGLYG. The entire CDR3 is CASSPSGLYGYTF.

On this clone itself: Coverage ceases 3 residues before the CDR3 finishes, and the germline J gene fills in the end. This rearrangement joins TRBV5-8 to TRBJ1-2; 10 nucleotides line up with TRBD1. Germline assignment: CDR1 SGHTS and CDR2 YDEGEE. The CDR3 loop spans 15 amino acids. The CDR3 bases that were read are TGTGCCAGCATCGTCAAGGGACAGGGGAATCGGGGC. The encoded protein is CASIVKGQGNRG. The entire CDR3 is CASIVKGQGNRGYTF.

Of note for this clone: Read data end 3 residues before the CDR3 end; the end is taken from the germline J gene. The chain joins TRBV11-2 to TRBJ1-5, with 9 bases fitting TRBD1. The CDR3 is made up of 15 amino acids. Germline CDR1 is SGHAT and CDR2 is FQNNGV. V was pared by 5 bases and J by 6 bases, with 8 bases of the junction left unmatched. The sequenced CDR3 bases are TGTGCCAGCAGCCCCGAGGGACAGGGACGTCAGCCC. Translation: CASSPEGQGRQP. The entire CDR3 reads CASSPEGQGRQPQHF.

Regarding this clone: The read ends 3 residues before the CDR3 terminus; that terminus is restored from the germline J gene. The V gene is TRBV6-1, the J gene TRBJ1-4; no firm D call. V dropped 2 bases and J dropped 3 bases, with 7 bases sitting between them. The CDR3 length is 14 residues. Germline V gene sequence: CDR1 MNHNS, CDR2 SASEGT. CDR3: CASSEIQSNEKLFF. The CDR3 DNA, read in part, is TGTGCCAGCAGTGAAATACAGTCTAATGAAAAA.

Details on this clone: With the read ending 3 residues before the CDR3 end, the germline J gene is used to fill in that end. The gene calls are TRBV28 and TRBJ1-5, with D possibly matching TRBD1 (6 bases). V shed 6 bases and J shed 5 bases, with 17 bases lying between them. Looked up from germline, CDR1 is MDHEN and CDR2 is SYDVKM. This CDR3 is built from 15 residues. The covered CDR3 bases are TGTGCCAGCAGGGGGGACACCCAACCAGATCAGCCC. It codes for CASRGDTQPDQP. The whole CDR3 protein is CASRGDTQPDQPQHF.

To note about this clone: The missing CDR3 end, 3 residues past where the read stops, is filled in from the germline J gene. This rearrangement joins TRBV5-1 to TRBJ2-7; D is ambiguous. V was shortened by 0 bases and J by 2 bases, with 12 bases between the two germline ends. Germline assignment: CDR1 SGHRS and CDR2 YFSETQ. This CDR3 has 15 residues. CDR3 bases read: TGCGCCAGCAGCTTGGCGGCAGACTTCGCCTACGAG. Amino acids: CASSLAADFAYE. The complete CDR3 protein is CASSLAADFAYEQYF.

A word on this clone: The read ends 3 residues before the CDR3 terminus; that terminus is restored from the germline J gene. This chain uses TRBV5-1 with TRBJ2-7; tentative D call: TRBD1 (6 bases). Between the trimmed V and J ends, which lost 3 bases and 3 bases, there was a span of 10 bases. CDR3 length equals 13 residues. From germline, CDR1 is SGHRS and CDR2 YFSETQ. CDR3 residues: CASSYPQGYEQYF. The CDR3 bases that were read are TGCGCCAGCAGCTACCCACAGGGCTACGAG.

For this clone: The read stops 3 residues short of the end of the CDR3; the missing end is completed from the germline J gene. The V gene is TRBV20-1, the J gene TRBJ2-7; 7 bases agree with TRBD2. Losses at the gene ends were 6 bases for V and 4 bases for J; bases not matched to a gene: 6. The CDR3 extends over 12 amino acids. Germline V gives CDR1 DFQATT, CDR2 SNEGSKA (reference sequence). The CDR3 sequence: CSAPWEGYEQYF. The sequenced part of the CDR3 DNA is TGCAGTGCGCCGTGGGAGGGGTACGAG.

This clone is classed as medium-sized (0.01 to 0.1%) by frequency. Sequencing ends 3 residues short of the CDR3 end; the germline J gene provides the rest. The chain employs TRBV14 and TRBJ1-2; 9 bases are a match to TRBD1. The CDR3 has 15 amino acids. After removal of 4 bases from V and 4 bases from J, the junction contained 7 bases not matched to a gene. Germline V gives CDR1 SGHDN, CDR2 FVKESK. The sequenced part of the CDR3 DNA is TGTGCCAGCAGCCCCGGGACAGGGCTATCCTATGGC. Its protein product is CASSPGTGLSYG. The whole CDR3 reads CASSPGTGLSYGYTF.

Comment on this clone: The read comes to an end 3 residues before the CDR3 does, leaving the germline J gene to fill in the end. The gene calls are TRBV30 and TRBJ2-1; a weak D match, TRBD1 (6 bases). This CDR3 is built from 15 residues. Germline lookup yields CDR1 GTSNPN and CDR2 SVGIG (reference sequence). Trimming removed 0 bases at V and 4 bases at J, with 13 bases between. Partial CDR3 DNA: TGTGCCTGGAGTGTGGACCAGGGGATATACAATGAG. Protein sequence: CAWSVDQGIYNE. The whole CDR3 protein is CAWSVDQGIYNEQFF.

Notes on this clone: The read gets to within 3 residues of the CDR3 end, and the germline J gene fills in the rest. V gene TRBV5-1 combines with J gene TRBJ2-7, with 12 bases fitting TRBD1. The V segment lost 0 bases and the J segment 5 bases; nucleotides outside the gene matches: 6. From germline, CDR1 is SGHRS and CDR2 YFSETQ. The CDR3 is made up of 16 amino acids. The CDR3 DNA, read in part, is TGCGCCAGCAGCTTGGGGGGGACAGGGGGCGGCCACGAG. Its translation: CASSLGGTGGGHE. Given in full, the CDR3 is CASSLGGTGGGHEQYF.

On this clone: From the germline J gene comes the end of the CDR3, since the read stops 3 residues before it. The V call is TRBV30, the J call TRBJ2-5; D uncertain. This CDR3 region has 13 residues. Trimming took off 0 bases at V and 1 base at J, with 6 bases between the two ends. Germline CDR1 and CDR2: GTSNPN and SVGIG (reference sequence). The CDR3 spells CAWSVPSQETQYF. Incomplete CDR3 DNA: TGTGCCTGGAGTGTCCCCTCCCAAGAGACC.

With regard to this clone: Sequencing ends 3 residues short of the CDR3 end; the germline J gene provides the rest. This chain uses TRBV10-3 with TRBJ1-5; 7 nucleotides align to TRBD1. The germline CDR1 and CDR2 sequences are ENHRY and SYGVKD. Trimming cost V 4 bases and J 1 base; bases outside gene matches: 4. The CDR3 sequence is 15 residues long. This CDR3 reads CAISADRLSNQPQHF. Incomplete CDR3 DNA: TGTGCCATCAGTGCGGACAGGCTAAGCAATCAGCCC.

Comment on this clone: The read ends 3 residues shy of where the CDR3 ends; the end is completed using the germline J gene. This sequence joins TRBV19 and TRBJ1-5, with 11 positions matching TRBD1. This CDR3 spans 16 amino acids. Looked up from germline, CDR1 is LNHDA and CDR2 is SQIVND (reference sequence). V lost 6 bases, J lost 4 bases, and 8 bases stayed unmatched. CDR3 bases read: TGTGCCAGTAGCCTCACGGACAGGGGGCGAAATCAGCCC. Encoded protein: CASSLTDRGRNQP. The complete CDR3 sequence is CASSLTDRGRNQPQHF.

The DNA read from the CDR3 is TGCAGTGCGACAACAGGGGAGGGGGATCAGCCC. This translates into CSATTGEGDQP. From start to end, the CDR3 is CSATTGEGDQPQHF. The genes are TRBV20-1 and TRBJ1-5; 7 bases fit TRBD1. The read terminates 3 residues ahead of where the CDR3 ends, so the germline J gene completes it. The CDR3 runs 14 residues. With V trimmed by 6 bases and J by 5 bases, 10 bases remained unmatched. Germline values: CDR1 DFQATT, CDR2 SNEGSKA (reference sequence).

Turning to this clone: The read halts 3 residues ahead of the CDR3 end, with the missing end drawn from the germline J gene. The chain recombines TRBV20-1 with TRBJ1-4; 9 positions agree with TRBD1. J was trimmed by 7 bases and V by 0 bases; bases with no gene match: 6. This CDR3 has 15 amino acids. Germline loops: CDR1 DFQATT, CDR2 SNEGSKA (reference sequence). CDR3 bases read: TGCAGTGCTAGAGATCAACAGGGGGCGATTGAAAAA. Protein sequence: CSARDQQGAIEK. In full, the CDR3 is CSARDQQGAIEKLFF.